This TCR beta chain appears in the sequencing data of a study of cytomegalovirus exposure and HLA in healthy donors. Study results and limitations: Presence/absence comparisons presumed near-even sequencing depth among donors. Later genetic work tied a missense DCLRE1C variant to beta-chain V and J trimming. The study labeled approximately 150 TCR beta chains cytomegalovirus-associated.

Researchers ran the PCR with 60 Vbeta and 13 Jbeta primers. Libraries were prepared by immunoSEQ multiplex PCR; TCRdb keeps only in-frame clonotypes and omits some of them. This table has fewer than 250,000 clones, roughly 73% appearing once. Germline V gives CDR1 KGHSH, CDR2 LQKENI. V shed 3 bases and J 6 bases; nucleotides not matched to a gene: 14. The length of the CDR3 is 16 residues. Regarding this clone: The antigen is not known.

Sequenced input: PBMCs. The chain couples TRBV18 to TRBJ2-7; 7 bases map to TRBD2. This TCR was recovered from a young woman in good health and CMV-seropositive. The CDR3 DNA sequence: TGTGCCAGCTCACCGCTCCAAGCGGGGCCCTCCGTCGAGCAGTACTTC. Translation: CASSPLQAGPSVEQYF.